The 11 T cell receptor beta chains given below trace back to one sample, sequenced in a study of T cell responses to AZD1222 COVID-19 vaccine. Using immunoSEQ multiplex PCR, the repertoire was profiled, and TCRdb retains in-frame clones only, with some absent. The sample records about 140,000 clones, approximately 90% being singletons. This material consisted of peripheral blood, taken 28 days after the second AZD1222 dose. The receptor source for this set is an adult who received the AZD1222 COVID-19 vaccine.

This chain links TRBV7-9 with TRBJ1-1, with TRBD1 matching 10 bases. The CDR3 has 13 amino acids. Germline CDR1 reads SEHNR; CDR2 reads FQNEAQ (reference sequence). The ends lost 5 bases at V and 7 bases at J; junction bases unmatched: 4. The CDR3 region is CASSTWTGGEAFF. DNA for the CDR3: TGTGCCAGCAGCACCTGGACAGGGGGTGAAGCTTTCTTT.

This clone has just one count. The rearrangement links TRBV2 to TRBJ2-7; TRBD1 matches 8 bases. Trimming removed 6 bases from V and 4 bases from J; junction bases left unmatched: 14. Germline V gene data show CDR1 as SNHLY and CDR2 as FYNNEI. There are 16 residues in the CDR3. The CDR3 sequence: CASRGLRDRLEYEQYF. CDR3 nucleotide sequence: TGTGCCAGCAGAGGTCTCCGGGACAGGTTGGAGTACGAGCAGTACTTC.

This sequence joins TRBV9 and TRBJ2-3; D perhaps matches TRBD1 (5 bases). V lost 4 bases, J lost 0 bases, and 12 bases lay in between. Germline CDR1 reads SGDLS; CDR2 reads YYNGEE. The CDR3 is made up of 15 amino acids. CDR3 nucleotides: TGTGCCAGCAGCTTTAGACAGAGAAGCACAGATACGCAGTATTTT. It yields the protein CASSFRQRSTDTQYF. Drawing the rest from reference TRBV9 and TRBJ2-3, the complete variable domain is DSGVTQTPKHLITATGQRVTLRCSPRSGDLSVYWYQQSLDQGLQFLIQYYNGEERAKGNILERFSAQQFPDLHSELNLSSLELGDSALYFCASSFRQRSTDTQYFGPGTRLTVL.

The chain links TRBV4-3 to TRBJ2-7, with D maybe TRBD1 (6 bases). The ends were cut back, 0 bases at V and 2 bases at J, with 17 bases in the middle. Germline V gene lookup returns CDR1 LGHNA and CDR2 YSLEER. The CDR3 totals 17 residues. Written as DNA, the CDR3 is TGCGCCAGCAGCCAAGATAGGACAGCGGATGTACCCTACGAGCAGTACTTC. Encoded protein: CASSQDRTADVPYEQYF.

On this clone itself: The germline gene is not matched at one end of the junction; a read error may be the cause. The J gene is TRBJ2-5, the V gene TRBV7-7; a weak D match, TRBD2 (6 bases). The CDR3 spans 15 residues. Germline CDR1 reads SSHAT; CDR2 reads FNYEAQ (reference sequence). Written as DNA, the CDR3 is TGTGCTAGCAGGTCGGGACTTGGGGCACAAGAGACCCAGTACTTC. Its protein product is CASRSGLGAQETQYF.

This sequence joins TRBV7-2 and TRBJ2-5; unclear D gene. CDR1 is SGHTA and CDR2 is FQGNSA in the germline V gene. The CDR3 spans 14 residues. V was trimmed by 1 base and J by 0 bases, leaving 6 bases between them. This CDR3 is CASSLGLHQETQYF. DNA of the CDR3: TGTGCCAGCAGCTTAGGGCTTCACCAAGAGACCCAGTACTTC.

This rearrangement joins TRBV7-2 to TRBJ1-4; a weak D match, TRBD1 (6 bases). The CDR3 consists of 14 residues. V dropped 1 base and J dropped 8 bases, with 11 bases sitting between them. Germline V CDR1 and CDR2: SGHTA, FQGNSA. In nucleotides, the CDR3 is TGTGCCAGCAGCTTAGAAGGGGGTGGGGAAAAACTGTTTTTT. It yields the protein CASSLEGGGEKLFF.

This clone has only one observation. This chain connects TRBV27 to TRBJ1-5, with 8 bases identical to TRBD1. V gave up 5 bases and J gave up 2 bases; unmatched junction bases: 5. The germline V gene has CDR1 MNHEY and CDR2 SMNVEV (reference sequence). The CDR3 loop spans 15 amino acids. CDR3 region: CASSPLTGGNQPQHF. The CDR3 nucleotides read TGTGCCAGCAGTCCCCTGACAGGGGGCAATCAGCCCCAGCATTTT.

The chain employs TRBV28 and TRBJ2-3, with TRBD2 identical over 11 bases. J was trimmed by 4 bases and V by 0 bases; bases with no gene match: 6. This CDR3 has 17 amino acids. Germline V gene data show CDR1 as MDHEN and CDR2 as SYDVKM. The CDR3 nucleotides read TGTGCCAGCAGTTTATGGCCAACTAGCGGGAGCTCAGATACGCAGTATTTT. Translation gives CASSLWPTSGSSDTQYF.

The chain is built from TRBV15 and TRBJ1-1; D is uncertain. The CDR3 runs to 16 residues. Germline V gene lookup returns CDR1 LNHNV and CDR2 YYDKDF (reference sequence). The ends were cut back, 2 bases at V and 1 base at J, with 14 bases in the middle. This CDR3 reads CATSRLLASGNTEAFF. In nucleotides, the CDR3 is TGTGCCACCAGCAGACTCTTGGCGTCAGGGAACACTGAAGCTTTCTTT. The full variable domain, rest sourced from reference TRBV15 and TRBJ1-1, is DAMVIQNPRYQVTQFGKPVTLSCSQTLNHNVMYWYQQKSSQAPKLLFHYYDKDFNNEADTPDNFQSRRPNTSFCFLDIRSPGLGDTAMYLCATSRLLASGNTEAFFGQGTRLTVV.

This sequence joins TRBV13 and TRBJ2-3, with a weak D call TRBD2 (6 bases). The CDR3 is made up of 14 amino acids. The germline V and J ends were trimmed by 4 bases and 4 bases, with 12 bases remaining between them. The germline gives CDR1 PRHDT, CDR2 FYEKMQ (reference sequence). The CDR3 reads CASSSSGGPDTQYF. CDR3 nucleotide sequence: TGTGCCAGCAGCTCCTCCGGAGGGCCAGATACGCAGTATTTT.